This entry is about one TCR beta chain. Libraries were prepared by immunoSEQ multiplex PCR; TCRdb keeps only in-frame clonotypes and omits some of them. The sample has 100,000 or so clones, approximately 90% seen once. These data originate in a study of control samples from healthy donors and cancer patients. This CDR3 has 14 residues. J lost 8 bases, V lost 6 bases, and 9 bases had no gene match. The germline CDR1 and CDR2 sequences are MNHEY and SVGEGT. The chain joins TRBV6-2 or TRBV6-3 to TRBJ1-2; 10 bases align to TRBD1. Sequenced sample: blood. The TCR comes from a man aged 30-40 years in good health. The CDR3 sequence is CASSRQGAQYGYTF. CDR3 DNA: TGTGCCAGCAGCAGACAGGGGGCACAGTACGGCTACACCTTC.